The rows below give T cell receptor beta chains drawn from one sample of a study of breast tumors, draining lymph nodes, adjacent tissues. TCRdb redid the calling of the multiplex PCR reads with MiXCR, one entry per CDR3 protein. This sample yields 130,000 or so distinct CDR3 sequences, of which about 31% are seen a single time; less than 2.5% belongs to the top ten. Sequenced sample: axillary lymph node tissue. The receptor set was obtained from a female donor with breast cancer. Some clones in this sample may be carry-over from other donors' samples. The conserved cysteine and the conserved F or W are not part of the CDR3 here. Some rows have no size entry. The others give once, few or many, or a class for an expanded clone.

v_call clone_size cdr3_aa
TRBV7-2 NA ASSSGQH
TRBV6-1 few ASRPPTGRPEAF
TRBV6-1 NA ASGQPRY
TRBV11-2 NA ASRVTWEAIQY
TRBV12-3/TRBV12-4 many ASTSGQRSGYT
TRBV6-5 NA ASRKYRGNTEAF
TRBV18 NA ASSLSGLVSGQGINEQF
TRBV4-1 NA ASSQGQGSKHPTNEKLF
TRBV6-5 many ASSYVPGTALDTQY
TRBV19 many ASSSGQGTSSGANVLT
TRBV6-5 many ASSKQGESLLRT
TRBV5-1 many ASSLSLPGGATTDTQY
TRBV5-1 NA ASSLAAGHTDTQC
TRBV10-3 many AISETTQETQY
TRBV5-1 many ASSPSGPQGNQPQH
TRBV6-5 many ASSYSPGDYGYT
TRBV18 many ASSQQGWNNSPLH
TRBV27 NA ASILTAAGGDTQY
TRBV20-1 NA SAREDSTNEELF